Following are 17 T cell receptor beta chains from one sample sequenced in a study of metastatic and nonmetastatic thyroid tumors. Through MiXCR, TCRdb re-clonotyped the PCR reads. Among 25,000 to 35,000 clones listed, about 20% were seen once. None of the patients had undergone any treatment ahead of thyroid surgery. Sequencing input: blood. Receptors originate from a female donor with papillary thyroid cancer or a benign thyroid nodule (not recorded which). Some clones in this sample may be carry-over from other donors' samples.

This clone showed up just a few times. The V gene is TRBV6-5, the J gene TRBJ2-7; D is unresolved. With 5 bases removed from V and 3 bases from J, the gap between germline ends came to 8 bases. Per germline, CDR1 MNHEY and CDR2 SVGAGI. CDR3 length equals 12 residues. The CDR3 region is CASSNYHYEQYF. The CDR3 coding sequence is TGTGCCAGCAGTAACTATCACTACGAGCAGTACTTC.

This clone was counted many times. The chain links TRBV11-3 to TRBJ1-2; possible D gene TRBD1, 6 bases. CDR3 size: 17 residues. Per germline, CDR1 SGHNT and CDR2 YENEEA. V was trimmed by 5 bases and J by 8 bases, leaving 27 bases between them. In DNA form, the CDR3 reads TGTGCCAGCAGCAGCAGGAGGGGCGGGGGCTCCGACGCGGGCTACACCTTC. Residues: CASSSRRGGGSDAGYTF.

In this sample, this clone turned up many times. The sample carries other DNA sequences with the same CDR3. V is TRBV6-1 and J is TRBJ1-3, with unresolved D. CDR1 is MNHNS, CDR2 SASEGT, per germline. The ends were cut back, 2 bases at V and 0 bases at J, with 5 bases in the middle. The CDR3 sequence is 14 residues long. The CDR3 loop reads CASSESLSGNTIYF. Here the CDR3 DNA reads TGTGCCAGCAGTGAAAGTCTCTCTGGAAACACCATATATTTT.

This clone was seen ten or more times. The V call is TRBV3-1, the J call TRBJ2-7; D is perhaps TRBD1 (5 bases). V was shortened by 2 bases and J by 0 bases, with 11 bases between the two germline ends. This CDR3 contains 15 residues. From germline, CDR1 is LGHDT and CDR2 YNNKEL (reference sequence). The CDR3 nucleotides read TGTGCCAGCAGCCAATATTCAGGGAACTCCTACGAGCAGTACTTC. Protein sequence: CASSQYSGNSYEQYF.

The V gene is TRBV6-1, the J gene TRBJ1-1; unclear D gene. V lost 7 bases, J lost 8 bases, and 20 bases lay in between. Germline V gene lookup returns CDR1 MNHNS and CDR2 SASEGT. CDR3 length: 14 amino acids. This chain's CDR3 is CASKDSRRRTEAFF. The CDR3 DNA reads TGTGCCAGCAAAGACTCTAGACGCCGCACAGAAGCTTTCTTT.

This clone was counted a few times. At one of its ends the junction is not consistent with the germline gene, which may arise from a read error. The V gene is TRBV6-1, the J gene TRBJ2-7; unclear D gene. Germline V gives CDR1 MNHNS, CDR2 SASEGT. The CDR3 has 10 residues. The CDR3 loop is CAQGSYEQYF. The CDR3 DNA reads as TGCGCGCAAGGGTCCTACGAGCAGTACTTC.

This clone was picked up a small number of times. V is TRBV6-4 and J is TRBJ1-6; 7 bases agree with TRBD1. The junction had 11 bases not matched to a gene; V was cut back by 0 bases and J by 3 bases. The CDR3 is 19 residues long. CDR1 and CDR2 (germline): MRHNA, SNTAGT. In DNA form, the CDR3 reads TGTGCCAGCAGTGACTCACCCTTGGGAGCAGGGGGCTATAATTCACCCCTCCACTTT. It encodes CASSDSPLGAGGYNSPLHF.

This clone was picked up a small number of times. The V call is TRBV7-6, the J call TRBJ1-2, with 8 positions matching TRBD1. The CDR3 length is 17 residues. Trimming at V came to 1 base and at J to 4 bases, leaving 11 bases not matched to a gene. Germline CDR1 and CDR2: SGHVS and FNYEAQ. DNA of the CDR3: TGTGCCAGCAGCTTAGGGGCTCGGACAGGGACGTCCTATGGCTACACCTTC. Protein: CASSLGARTGTSYGYTF.

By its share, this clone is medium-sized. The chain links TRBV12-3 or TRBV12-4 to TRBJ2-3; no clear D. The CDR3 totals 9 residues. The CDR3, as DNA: TGTGGAGGCACAGATACGCAGTATTTT. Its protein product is CGGTDTQYF.

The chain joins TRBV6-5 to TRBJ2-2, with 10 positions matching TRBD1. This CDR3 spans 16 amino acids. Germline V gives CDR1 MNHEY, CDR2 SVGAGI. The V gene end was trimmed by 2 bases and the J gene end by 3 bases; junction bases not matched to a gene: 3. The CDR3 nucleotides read TGTGCCAGCAGTTACCGTGGGACAGGGGACACCGGGGAGCTGTTTTTT. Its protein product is CASSYRGTGDTGELFF.

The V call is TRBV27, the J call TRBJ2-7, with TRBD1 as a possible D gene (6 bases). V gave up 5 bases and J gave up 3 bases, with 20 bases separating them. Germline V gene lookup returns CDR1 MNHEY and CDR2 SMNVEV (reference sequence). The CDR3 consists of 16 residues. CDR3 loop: CASSTQQGQGYYEQYF. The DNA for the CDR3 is TGTGCCAGCAGTACCCAGCAGGGGCAAGGGTACTACGAGCAGTACTTC.

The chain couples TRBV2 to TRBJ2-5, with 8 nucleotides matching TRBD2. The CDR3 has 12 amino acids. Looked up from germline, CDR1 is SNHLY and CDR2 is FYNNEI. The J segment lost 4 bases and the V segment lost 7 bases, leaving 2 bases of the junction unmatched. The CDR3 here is CASMRGAETQYF. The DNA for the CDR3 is TGTGCCAGCATGCGGGGGGCAGAGACCCAGTACTTC.

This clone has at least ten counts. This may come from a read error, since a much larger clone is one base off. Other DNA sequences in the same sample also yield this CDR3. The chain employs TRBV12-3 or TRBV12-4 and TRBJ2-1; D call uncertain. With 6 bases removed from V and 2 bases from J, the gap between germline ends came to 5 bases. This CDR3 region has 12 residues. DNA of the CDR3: TGTGCCAGCAGCCAGGCCTACAATGAGCAGTTCTTC. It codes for CASSQAYNEQFF.

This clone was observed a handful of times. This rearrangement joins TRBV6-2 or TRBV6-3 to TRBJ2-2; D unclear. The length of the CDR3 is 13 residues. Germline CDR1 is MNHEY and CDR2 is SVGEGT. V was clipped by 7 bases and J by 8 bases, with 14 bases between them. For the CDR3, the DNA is TGTGCCAGCAACCATGTTCTGGGGGGGGAGCTGTTTTTT. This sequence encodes CASNHVLGGELFF.

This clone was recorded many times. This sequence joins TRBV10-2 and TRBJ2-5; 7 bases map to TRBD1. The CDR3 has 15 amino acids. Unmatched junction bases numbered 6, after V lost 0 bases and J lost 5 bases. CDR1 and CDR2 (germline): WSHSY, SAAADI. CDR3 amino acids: CASSESRGQGETQYF. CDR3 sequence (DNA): TGCGCCAGCAGTGAGTCGAGGGGGCAGGGGGAGACCCAGTACTTC.

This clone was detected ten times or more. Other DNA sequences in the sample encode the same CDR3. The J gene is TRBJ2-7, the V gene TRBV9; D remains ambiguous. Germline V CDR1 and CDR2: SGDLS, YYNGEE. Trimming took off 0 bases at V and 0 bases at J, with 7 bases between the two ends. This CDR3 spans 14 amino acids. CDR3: CASSVDHSSYEQYF. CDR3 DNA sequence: TGTGCCAGCAGCGTAGATCACAGCTCCTACGAGCAGTACTTC.

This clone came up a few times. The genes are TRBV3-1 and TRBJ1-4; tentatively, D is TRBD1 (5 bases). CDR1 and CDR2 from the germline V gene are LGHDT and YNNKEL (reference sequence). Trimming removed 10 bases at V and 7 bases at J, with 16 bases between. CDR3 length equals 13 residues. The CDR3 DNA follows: TGTGCCAACTCCCGTGGCGGGGGTGAAAAACTGTTTTTT. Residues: CANSRGGGEKLFF.